This T cell receptor beta chain was profiled in a study of shared T cell receptors in the human thymus. V trimming: 0 bases; J trimming: 4 bases; junction bases outside the gene matches: 6. Germline CDR1 and CDR2: SGDLS and YYNGEE. The CDR3 extends over 15 amino acids. Produced via immunoSEQ multiplex PCR; TCRdb's table is partial and in-frame only. The table lists approximately 730,000 clones, approximately 83% of them singletons, with 0.0095% to 0.011% in the top ten. These data also featured in a second study, about human thymus T cells. That paper notes: Resections from corrective heart surgery provided thymus tissue. A high degree of thymic repertoire overlap among unrelated individuals was reported in related research.

The source is a girl under three years old with a congenital heart defect. The sequencing sample was made of thymocytes. The chain employs TRBV9 and TRBJ2-7, with 8 bases lining up with TRBD2. The chain's CDR3 is CASSVGSSGRYEQYF. CDR3 DNA sequence: TGTGCCAGCAGCGTAGGATCTAGCGGGCGGTACGAGCAGTACTTC. The whole variable domain, filled in from reference TRBV9 and TRBJ2-7, reads DSGVTQTPKHLITATGQRVTLRCSPRSGDLSVYWYQQSLDQGLQFLIQYYNGEERAKGNILERFSAQQFPDLHSELNLSSLELGDSALYFCASSVGSSGRYEQYFGPGTRLTVT.